This T cell receptor beta chain is drawn from a study of blood T cell repertoires in COVID-19. The overall study: Material from acute and convalescent COVID-19 was sourced from the United States, Italy and Spain.

Using immunoSEQ multiplex PCR, the repertoire was profiled, and TCRdb retains in-frame clones only, with some absent. This sample yields fewer than 500,000 clones, of which around nine tenths are seen a single time; 0.95% to 1% belongs to the top ten. Participant ages covered roughly 18 to 89 years across 24 US areas. Cohort placement rested on clinical history that participants reported themselves. Sequencing was performed on PBMCs or T cells enriched from blood (not recorded which). This TCR derives from a woman in her thirties with acute COVID-19.

The CDR3 sequence is CASSPTGQGSNQPQHF. The CDR3 nucleotides are TGTGCCAGTAGTCCAACAGGACAGGGGAGCAATCAGCCCCAGCATTTT. V usage is TRBV19 and J usage is TRBJ1-5; 9 bases fit TRBD1. The ends lost 5 bases at V and 1 base at J; junction bases unmatched: 6. The germline V gene has CDR1 LNHDA and CDR2 SQIVND (reference sequence). The CDR3 loop spans 16 amino acids.